This T cell receptor (beta chain) was observed in a study of cytomegalovirus exposure and HLA in healthy donors. Study outcomes and limitations: Confirmation in vitro established that a few CMV-associated chains were specific for CMV antigens. The majority of TCR sequences were rare, yet some public TCRs appeared in many donors. With high specificity and sensitivity, the classifier reportedly diagnosed cytomegalovirus status.

In the case of this clone: No antigen is known for it.

Using immunoSEQ multiplex PCR, the repertoire was profiled, and TCRdb retains in-frame clones only, with some absent. The sample holds 70,000 to 75,000 clones, about 94% seen once. The CDR3 runs to 14 residues. CDR1 and CDR2 (germline): SGDLS, YYNGEE. The germline V and J ends were trimmed by 6 bases and 5 bases, with 15 bases remaining between them. The chain combines TRBV9 with TRBJ2-1, with a weak D call TRBD2 (7 bases). The sequenced sample consisted of PBMCs. The TCR sequence derives from a man between 18 and 35 years old in good health and CMV-seropositive. The CDR3 loop is CASKGGGQNNEQFF. In DNA, the CDR3 is TGTGCCAGCAAAGGGGGGGGCCAAAACAATGAGCAGTTCTTC. Full variable domain (missing parts from reference TRBV9 and TRBJ2-1): DSGVTQTPKHLITATGQRVTLRCSPRSGDLSVYWYQQSLDQGLQFLIQYYNGEERAKGNILERFSAQQFPDLHSELNLSSLELGDSALYFCASKGGGQNNEQFFGPGTRLTVL.